This T cell receptor (beta chain) was found in a study of identical twins. Study conclusions and caveats: High-abundance cord blood beta clonotypes had fewer insertions; memory repertoires showed none. The study found excess low generation probability among twin-shared out-of-frame alpha sequences. Less excess twin sharing appeared in beta out-of-frame sequences.

Addition of a universal primer site occurred through template switching, and cDNA carried unique molecular identifiers. Each CDR3 protein gets one entry after TCRdb re-called the 5' RACE reads with MiXCR. The profile shows approximately 230,000 distinct CDR3 sequences, around 15% of them singletons. In the case of this clonotype: The antigen is not known.

In germline, CDR1 is LGHNA, CDR2 YSLEER. This CDR3 is built from 16 residues. The ends lost 0 bases at V and 4 bases at J; junction bases unmatched: 6. V usage is TRBV4-3 and J usage is TRBJ2-1; TRBD2 matches at 7 bases. The TCR originated in a woman aged 18-35 years in good health. Sequencing was carried out using memory (CD45RO+) T cells sorted from blood. Here the CDR3 reads CASSQDEGLVYNEQFF. CDR3 coding DNA: TGCGCCAGCAGCCAAGATGAAGGACTAGTTTACAATGAGCAGTTCTTC.